The 11 T cell receptor beta chains in this list originate from one sample, sequenced in a study of CD8 T cells in Susac syndrome. The RNA input was about 0.45 to 1 ug, and it was reverse transcribed with random hexamers. A single record per CDR3 protein comes from TCRdb applying MiXCR to the immunoSEQ multiplex PCR reads. The table lists fewer than 350,000 distinct CDR3 sequences, around 85% of them singletons. The sequenced sample was CD8+ T cells from PBMCs. These receptors were taken from a human donor with multiple sclerosis.

The V gene is TRBV19, the J gene TRBJ1-2; tentatively, D is TRBD1 (5 bases). The germline V gene has CDR1 LNHDA and CDR2 SQIVND (reference sequence). There are 14 residues in the CDR3. V was trimmed by 5 bases and J by 4 bases, leaving 14 bases between them. The CDR3 nucleotides read TGTGCCAGTAGTCTCGGGGGATCTACCTATGGCTACACCTTC. Its protein is CASSLGGSTYGYTF.

J is TRBJ1-2 and V is TRBV6-2 or TRBV6-3; 11 nucleotides line up with TRBD1. Losses at the gene ends were 2 bases for V and 6 bases for J; bases not matched to a gene: 8. The germline gives CDR1 MNHEY, CDR2 SVGEGT. The CDR3 is made up of 16 amino acids. CDR3 region: CASSYPDRGRRDGYTF. CDR3 sequence (DNA): TGTGCCAGCAGTTACCCGGACAGGGGGCGTAGAGATGGCTACACCTTC.

V is TRBV7-6 and J is TRBJ2-7; 11 nucleotides align to TRBD2. Germline V gene sequence: CDR1 SGHVS, CDR2 FNYEAQ. The junction had 9 bases not matched to a gene; V was cut back by 6 bases and J by 2 bases. The CDR3 is made up of 16 amino acids. The CDR3 bases are TGTGCCAGCAGTTCCCCTTTAGCGGGAGGGCCCTACGAGCAGTACTTC. Residues: CASSSPLAGGPYEQYF.

This clonotype came up a few times. J is TRBJ2-1 and V is TRBV6-2 or TRBV6-3; 11 nucleotides align to TRBD2. The CDR3 loop spans 15 amino acids. V lost 5 bases and J lost 3; bases outside the gene matches: 3. Germline V gives CDR1 MNHEY, CDR2 SVGEGT. The CDR3 coding sequence is TGTGCCAGCAGTACGGGACTAGCGGTCTACAATGAGCAGTTCTTC. Its translation: CASSTGLAVYNEQFF.

The chain recombines TRBV27 with TRBJ2-7; D remains ambiguous. Germline V gene lookup returns CDR1 MNHEY and CDR2 SMNVEV (reference sequence). The CDR3 spans 15 residues. The germline V and J ends were trimmed by 8 bases and 4 bases, with 21 bases remaining between them. CDR3: CASAPPNSASYEQYF. The CDR3, as DNA: TGTGCCAGCGCCCCACCGAATTCGGCCAGTTACGAGCAGTACTTC.

A single count supports this clonotype. The chain employs TRBV25-1 and TRBJ2-3; unclear D gene. Trimming cost V 5 bases and J 1 base, with 4 bases left between them. The germline CDR1 and CDR2 sequences are MGHDK and SYGVNS. This CDR3 spans 12 amino acids. CDR3 DNA: TGTGCCAGCAGTATAGGCACAGATACGCAGTATTTT. Its protein is CASSIGTDTQYF.

The V and J genes are TRBV28 and TRBJ2-1; tentative D call: TRBD1 (6 bases). CDR1 MDHEN and CDR2 SYDVKM come from the germline V gene. The CDR3 covers 14 residues. V was shortened by 6 bases and J by 3 bases, with 12 bases between the two germline ends. CDR3 loop: CASSGQFYYNEQFF. The CDR3 nucleotides read TGTGCCAGCAGCGGACAGTTCTACTACAATGAGCAGTTCTTC. Based on the CDR3 plus reference TRBV28 and TRBJ2-1, the full variable domain is DVKVTQSSRYLVKRTGEKVFLECVQDMDHENMFWYRQDPGLGLRLIYFSYDVKMKEKGDIPEGYSVSREKKERFSLILESASTNQTSMYLCASSGQFYYNEQFFGPGTRLTVL.

This rearrangement joins TRBV20-1 to TRBJ2-7; TRBD2 agrees at 7 bases. This CDR3 has 14 amino acids. The germline gives CDR1 DFQATT, CDR2 SNEGSKA (reference sequence). The junction had 3 bases not matched to a gene; V was cut back by 0 bases and J by 1 base. In DNA, the CDR3 is TGCAGTGCTAGAGACAGCGGGACTTCCTACGAGCAGTACTTC. The encoded protein is CSARDSGTSYEQYF.

V gene TRBV20-1 combines with J gene TRBJ1-6; 12 nucleotides line up with TRBD1. CDR1 DFQATT and CDR2 SNEGSKA come from the germline V gene (reference sequence). Germline trimming cut 1 base from V and 16 bases from J; bases unmatched to any gene: 8. The CDR3 loop spans 14 amino acids. This CDR3 is CSARVWDRGRGLHF. CDR3 bases: TGCAGTGCTAGAGTTTGGGACAGGGGGCGCGGGCTCCACTTT.

The chain carries TRBV29-1 and TRBJ2-5; D call uncertain. CDR3 length equals 12 residues. In germline, CDR1 is SQVTM, CDR2 ANQGSEA. The ends were cut back, 2 bases at V and 5 bases at J, with 9 bases in the middle. The DNA for the CDR3 is TGCAGCGTTGAAAGTAAACCGGAGACCCAGTACTTC. This codes for CSVESKPETQYF.

The chain joins TRBV27 to TRBJ1-5, with TRBD1 identical over 7 bases. The CDR3 length is 15 residues. The ends lost 2 bases at V and 2 bases at J; junction bases unmatched: 3. The V gene's germline CDR1 is MNHEY and CDR2 SMNVEV (reference sequence). The CDR3 region is CASSLNRGGNQPQHF. The DNA of the CDR3 is TGTGCCAGCAGTTTAAACAGGGGCGGCAATCAGCCCCAGCATTTT.